Below are 14 T cell receptor beta chains sequenced from a single sample in a study of blood T cell repertoires in COVID-19. The data were produced by immunoSEQ multiplex PCR, yet TCRdb's version contains in-frame clones alone and is incomplete. The repertoire holds fewer than 200,000 clones, with roughly 82% as singletons. The specimen was peripheral blood. The source is a woman between 70 and 85 years old with acute or convalescent COVID-19.

The chain joins TRBV19 to TRBJ2-1, with D possibly being TRBD1 (5 bases). Trimming removed 8 bases from V and 0 bases from J, with 23 bases in between. CDR1 and CDR2 (germline): LNHDA, SQIVND (reference sequence). The CDR3 totals 18 residues. The CDR3 region is CASGNYRRSPRSYNEQFF. For the CDR3, the DNA is TGTGCCAGTGGAAACTACAGGAGATCCCCCCGCTCCTACAATGAGCAGTTCTTC. Together with reference TRBV19 and TRBJ2-1, the CDR3 gives the full variable domain: DGGITQSPKYLFRKEGQNVTLSCEQNLNHDAMYWYRQDPGQGLRLIYYSQIVNDFQKGDIAEGYSVSREKKESFPLTVTSAQKNPTAFYLCASGNYRRSPRSYNEQFFGPGTRLTVL.

The count of this clone is one. The chain has TRBV30 and TRBJ2-3, with D possibly being TRBD2 (5 bases). The V end was cut by 0 bases, the J end by 2 bases, with 15 bases between. This CDR3 spans 16 amino acids. Germline CDR1 GTSNPN, CDR2 SVGIG (reference sequence). CDR3 DNA sequence: TGTGCCTGGAGTGTTCCCAAGGACTTGATCACAGATACGCAGTATTTT. Protein product: CAWSVPKDLITDTQYF.

CDR3 in amino acids: CASSLAQGEGTEAFF. For the CDR3, the DNA is TGTGCCAGCAGCTTAGCACAGGGGGAAGGCACTGAAGCTTTCTTT. The chain has TRBV7-9 and TRBJ1-1, with TRBD1 matching 8 bases. Trimming at V came to 0 bases and at J to 4 bases, leaving 4 bases not matched to a gene. The CDR3 loop spans 15 amino acids. Per germline, CDR1 SEHNR and CDR2 FQNEAQ (reference sequence).

The V call is TRBV7-8, the J call TRBJ2-4, with D uncertain. Germline V gives CDR1 SGHVS, CDR2 FQNEAQ. This CDR3 has 20 residues. Trimming cost V 7 bases and J 1 base, with 29 bases left between them. CDR3: CASTPTPLLVLEKAKNIQYF. CDR3 DNA sequence: TGTGCCAGCACCCCAACCCCTTTATTAGTGTTGGAGAAGGCCAAAAACATTCAGTACTTC.

This rearrangement joins TRBV11-1 to TRBJ2-3; TRBD2 matches 7 bases. This CDR3 is 15 amino acids long. Per germline, CDR1 SGHAT and CDR2 FQDESV (reference sequence). V shed 5 bases and J 0 bases; nucleotides not matched to a gene: 5. CDR3 in amino acids: CASSQSGASTDTQYF. Written as DNA, the CDR3 is TGTGCCAGCAGCCAGAGCGGGGCCAGCACAGATACGCAGTATTTT.

The chain joins TRBV18 to TRBJ1-1; TRBD1 agrees at 7 bases. CDR1 is KGHSH, CDR2 LQKENI, per germline. The CDR3 covers 15 residues. J was trimmed by 2 bases and V by 6 bases; bases with no gene match: 9. CDR3 residues: CASSEKQGSNTEAFF. The CDR3 DNA sequence: TGTGCCAGCTCCGAAAAACAGGGGTCCAACACTGAAGCTTTCTTT. The entire variable domain, with the rest obtained from reference TRBV18 and TRBJ1-1, is as follows: NAGVMQNPRHLVRRRGQEARLRCSPMKGHSHVYWYRQLPEEGLKFMVYLQKENIIDESGMPKERFSAEFPKEGPSILRIQQVVRGDSAAYFCASSEKQGSNTEAFFGQGTRLTVV.

This chain joins TRBV28 and TRBJ2-7, with D possibly matching TRBD1 (5 bases). The CDR3 covers 19 residues. Germline values: CDR1 MDHEN, CDR2 SYDVKM. V lost 4 bases to trimming and J lost 0 bases, with 25 bases between them. CDR3 coding DNA: TGTGCCAGCAGTTCACCGTTACTTCTCCAGGGCGCACCCTCCTACGAGCAGTACTTC. Protein product: CASSSPLLLQGAPSYEQYF.

The chain employs TRBV6-6 and TRBJ1-5; 7 bases map to TRBD1. Trimming took 6 bases from V and 2 from J; bases not matched to a gene: 7. CDR1 is MNHNY and CDR2 is SVGAGI in the germline V gene (reference sequence). CDR3 size: 15 residues. CDR3 DNA: TGTGCCAGCAGAAGACAGGGAAATGGCAATCAGCCCCAGCATTTT. Translated, it gives CASRRQGNGNQPQHF.

This clone was detected only a few times. The V call is TRBV6-6, the J call TRBJ1-3, with 7 bases fitting TRBD1. The CDR3 loop spans 17 amino acids. Germline-derived CDR1 and CDR2 are MNHNY and SVGAGI (reference sequence). V shed 5 bases and J 0 bases; nucleotides not matched to a gene: 10. The CDR3 here is CASSRTGFTSSGNTIYF. CDR3 sequence (DNA): TGTGCCAGCAGTCGGACAGGTTTCACCTCCTCTGGAAACACCATATATTTT.

The CDR3 loop is CASTPEGRFYGYTF. The CDR3 DNA reads as TGTGCCAGCACCCCGGAGGGTAGGTTCTATGGCTACACCTTC. The chain employs TRBV6-4 and TRBJ1-2; D not certain. CDR1 MRHNA and CDR2 SNTAGT come from the germline V gene. The CDR3 is 14 residues long. V was pared by 7 bases and J by 4 bases, with 16 bases between.

The gene calls are TRBV5-1 and TRBJ1-4, with 11 bases lining up with TRBD1. V was pared by 4 bases and J by 6 bases, with 5 bases of the junction left unmatched. CDR1 and CDR2 from the germline V gene are SGHRS and YFSETQ. This CDR3 is 15 amino acids long. CDR3 sequence (DNA): TGCGCCAGCAGCACCTGGACAGGGGGCGATGAAAAACTGTTTTTT. Translated, it gives CASSTWTGGDEKLFF.

The gene calls are TRBV6-6 and TRBJ1-2; 7 bases are shared with TRBD1. This CDR3 region has 12 residues. Germline V gives CDR1 MNHNY, CDR2 SVGAGI (reference sequence). Trimming took 5 bases from V and 6 from J; bases not matched to a gene: 3. DNA of the CDR3: TGTGCCAGCAGTCAAGACAGGGATGGCTACACCTTC. It encodes CASSQDRDGYTF.

This rearrangement joins TRBV15 to TRBJ1-2; TRBD1 might be the D (5 bases). V was pared by 2 bases and J by 5 bases, with 9 bases between. The CDR3 extends over 13 amino acids. Germline values: CDR1 LNHNV, CDR2 YYDKDF (reference sequence). The CDR3 nucleotides are TGTGCCACCAGCAGACGACAGAAATATGGCTACACCTTC. Its translation is CATSRRQKYGYTF.

This clone was detected only once. The chain links TRBV30 to TRBJ1-2, with TRBD1 matching 10 bases. Germline CDR1 and CDR2: GTSNPN and SVGIG (reference sequence). Germline trimming cut 3 bases from V and 6 bases from J; bases unmatched to any gene: 1. CDR3 size: 12 residues. The CDR3 nucleotides read TGTGCCTGGAGGGGGACAGGGGATGGCTACACCTTC. Translating it yields CAWRGTGDGYTF.